What follows are 26 T cell receptor beta chains derived from one specimen sequenced in a study of OX40 agonist ivuxolimab in advanced cancers. The assay was immunoSEQ multiplex PCR, and TCRdb's table has in-frame clones only and misses some. The profile shows around 14,000 clones, just under 90% of them singletons. This sample comprised CD4+ or CD8+ T cells sorted from blood, obtained in a trial of the OX40 agonist ivuxolimab. These TCRs come from an adult with an advanced solid tumor such as melanoma, head and neck, liver or kidney cancer.

V is TRBV7-8 and J is TRBJ2-3; D may match TRBD1 or TRBD2 (5 bases each). CDR1 and CDR2 (germline): SGHVS, FQNEAQ. Trimming pared 1 base from V and 5 bases from J, leaving 13 bases between. This CDR3 has 15 amino acids. CDR3 DNA sequence: TGTGCCAGCAGCTTAGTAGTTAGAGGGGAAGATACGCAGTATTTT. It translates to CASSLVVRGEDTQYF.

The V call is TRBV6-5, the J call TRBJ2-3; TRBD2 might be the D (5 bases). CDR1 is MNHEY and CDR2 is SVGAGI in the germline V gene. With 6 bases removed from V and 10 bases from J, the gap between germline ends came to 14 bases. This CDR3 spans 12 amino acids. DNA for the CDR3: TGTGCCAGCAGGTCAGGACTCGACGCGCAGTATTTT. This translates into CASRSGLDAQYF.

The chain carries TRBV5-1 and TRBJ2-1; 8 bases map to TRBD1. The CDR3 runs to 15 residues. From germline, CDR1 is SGHRS and CDR2 YFSETQ. Germline trimming cut 4 bases from V and 3 bases from J; bases unmatched to any gene: 6. This CDR3 is CASSPETGVYNEQFF. DNA for the CDR3: TGCGCCAGCAGCCCCGAGACAGGGGTCTACAATGAGCAGTTCTTC. Full variable domain (rest looked up from reference TRBV5-1 and TRBJ2-1): KAGVTQTPRYLIKTRGQQVTLSCSPISGHRSVSWYQQTPGQGLQFLFEYFSETQRNKGNFPGRFSGRQFSNSRSEMNVSTLELGDSALYLCASSPETGVYNEQFFGPGTRLTVL.

V usage is TRBV2 and J usage is TRBJ2-2; D is perhaps TRBD1 (6 bases). The CDR3 is 14 amino acids. Germline V gene lookup returns CDR1 SNHLY and CDR2 FYNNEI. Between the trimmed V and J ends, which lost 8 bases and 5 bases, there was a span of 15 bases. CDR3 protein: CASDLGALTGELFF. The CDR3 DNA reads TGTGCCAGCGATCTGGGGGCGTTGACCGGGGAGCTGTTTTTT.

As regards this clone: One junction end disagrees with the germline gene, perhaps due to a read error. The J gene is TRBJ1-5, the V gene TRBV27; D remains unclear. There are 14 residues in the CDR3. The germline V gene has CDR1 MNHEY and CDR2 SMNVEV (reference sequence). CDR3 nucleotides: TGTGCCAGCAGTGTATCAGGTAGCAATCAGCCCCAGCATTTT. It yields the protein CASSVSGSNQPQHF.

The rearrangement links TRBV12-5 to TRBJ2-3, with a possible D match to TRBD1 (5 bases). Deletions cut 0 bases from V and 3 bases from J, with 19 bases between. Germline-derived CDR1 and CDR2 are LGHNT and FRNRAP. The CDR3 length is 18 residues. Here the CDR3 DNA reads TGTGCTAGTGGTTTGGTACCGGTAAGGGCAGGGCGTACAGATACGCAGTATTTT. Translating gives CASGLVPVRAGRTDTQYF. Full variable domain (remainder filled in from reference TRBV12-5 and TRBJ2-3): DARVTQTPRHKVTEMGQEVTMRCQPILGHNTVFWYRQTMMQGLELLAYFRNRAPLDDSGMPKDRFSAEMPDATLATLKIQPSEPRDSAVYFCASGLVPVRAGRTDTQYFGPGTRLTVL.

The chain links TRBV18 to TRBJ2-7; maybe TRBD2 (5 bases). Trimming pared 6 bases from V and 0 bases from J, leaving 12 bases between. The CDR3 loop spans 14 amino acids. CDR1 is KGHSH and CDR2 is LQKENI in the germline V gene. The chain's CDR3 is CASSRTGSSYEQYF. The DNA for the CDR3 is TGTGCCAGCTCCCGGACGGGGAGCTCCTACGAGCAGTACTTC.

The gene calls are TRBV5-1 and TRBJ2-3; no clear D gene. Trimming pared 6 bases from V and 4 bases from J, leaving 12 bases between. The CDR3 runs 13 residues. Germline CDR1 is SGHRS and CDR2 is YFSETQ. For the CDR3, the DNA is TGCGCCAGCACTCTGACCCCCGCAGATACGCAGTATTTT. Translating gives CASTLTPADTQYF.

The chain links TRBV6-1 to TRBJ2-7, with 7 bases that match TRBD2. This CDR3 spans 15 amino acids. Germline CDR1 and CDR2: MNHNS and SASEGT. V shed 7 bases and J 0 bases; nucleotides not matched to a gene: 9. The CDR3 bases are TGTGCCAGCACCAAGGGGAGGGCAATCTCCTACGAGCAGTACTTC. Residues: CASTKGRAISYEQYF.

The rearrangement joins TRBV5-5 to TRBJ2-7, with 12 positions matching TRBD2. This CDR3 has 16 residues. V shed 1 base, J shed 3 bases, and the junction held 5 bases outside the gene matches. In germline, CDR1 is SGHKS, CDR2 YYEKEE (reference sequence). The CDR3 DNA reads TGTGCCAGCAGCTTGTCCCTAGCGGGGGGGGTCTACGAGCAGTACTTC. Translating gives CASSLSLAGGVYEQYF.

The chain links TRBV11-2 to TRBJ1-2, with TRBD1 matching over 7 bases. Germline loops: CDR1 SGHAT, CDR2 FQNNGV. The length of the CDR3 is 14 residues. With 5 bases clipped from V and 4 bases from J, the junction kept 7 bases outside the gene matches. CDR3 DNA sequence: TGTGCCAGCAGCCCACAGGGGATACGCTATGGCTACACCTTC. Encoded protein: CASSPQGIRYGYTF. Combining the CDR3 with reference TRBV11-2 and TRBJ1-2 gives the whole variable domain EAGVAQSPRYKIIEKRQSVAFWCNPISGHATLYWYQQILGQGPKLLIQFQNNGVVDDSQLPKDRFSAERLKGVDSTLKIQPAKLEDSAVYLCASSPQGIRYGYTFGSGTRLTVV.

V usage is TRBV5-1 and J usage is TRBJ1-1, with a tentative D call TRBD1 (5 bases). V lost 0 bases, J lost 5 bases, and 14 bases lay in between. Germline CDR1 and CDR2: SGHRS and YFSETQ. The CDR3 contains 15 residues. CDR3 region: CASSLGVGVRTEAFF. In DNA form, the CDR3 reads TGCGCCAGCAGCTTGGGAGTGGGGGTTCGAACTGAAGCTTTCTTT.

The rearrangement uses TRBV2 and TRBJ1-2; no clear D. Trimming stripped 1 base from V and 8 bases from J, with 14 bases between. The CDR3 length is 14 residues. In germline, CDR1 is SNHLY, CDR2 FYNNEI. The CDR3 here is CASSEVEESEGYTF. The CDR3 bases are TGTGCCAGCAGTGAAGTGGAGGAATCGGAGGGCTACACCTTC.

This chain joins TRBV7-2 and TRBJ2-2, with unresolved D. The CDR3 is made up of 11 amino acids. V dropped 6 bases and J dropped 7 bases, with 6 bases sitting between them. Germline values: CDR1 SGHTA, CDR2 FQGNSA. The CDR3 sequence: CASSRDGELFF. The CDR3 DNA sequence: TGTGCCAGCAGTCGTGACGGGGAGCTGTTTTTT.

This CDR3 is CASSPGMNTEAFF. CDR3 bases: TGTGCCAGCAGCCCGGGAATGAACACTGAAGCTTTCTTT. The gene calls are TRBV11-3 and TRBJ1-1; D remains ambiguous. The CDR3 sequence is 13 residues long. Germline lookup yields CDR1 SGHNT and CDR2 YENEEA. Trimming took 5 bases from V and 0 from J, leaving 7 bases between them.

This sequence joins TRBV12-5 and TRBJ1-6; weak D call: TRBD1 (5 bases). The CDR3 consists of 15 residues. V lost 1 base and J 9 bases, leaving 13 bases between the germline ends. Germline V lookup: CDR1 LGHNT, CDR2 FRNRAP. The CDR3 coding sequence is TGTGCTAGTGGTTTGGAGGGAGGGGTAGGTTCACCCCTCCACTTT. It yields the protein CASGLEGGVGSPLHF.

J is TRBJ2-7 and V is TRBV6-1; D not resolved. Germline loops: CDR1 MNHNS, CDR2 SASEGT. This CDR3 spans 14 amino acids. Trimming shortened V by 4 bases and J by 6 bases, and 16 bases separated the two germline ends. CDR3 coding DNA: TGTGCCAGCAGTGGTTCGCCCGCTACGAGCGAGCAGTACTTC. It is translated as CASSGSPATSEQYF.

The chain links TRBV27 to TRBJ1-1, with D possibly being TRBD1 (6 bases). The CDR3 extends over 16 amino acids. V was cut by 2 bases and J by 7 bases, with 20 bases left in between. CDR1 and CDR2 (germline): MNHEY, SMNVEV (reference sequence). CDR3 DNA: TGTGCCAGCAGTTTAGTTTTGGGGGCGCGTTTAGGTGAAGCTTTCTTT. As protein: CASSLVLGARLGEAFF.

This chain connects TRBV5-1 to TRBJ1-3; D is uncertain. The CDR3 sequence is 12 residues long. Germline V gene sequence: CDR1 SGHRS, CDR2 YFSETQ. V was cut by 5 bases and J by 4 bases, with 7 bases left in between. This CDR3 is CASREDGNTIYF. The CDR3 nucleotides are TGCGCCAGCAGGGAGGACGGAAACACCATATATTTT.

The rearrangement joins TRBV12-5 to TRBJ2-1, with 15 nucleotides matching TRBD2. CDR1 and CDR2 from the germline V gene are LGHNT and FRNRAP. The CDR3 length is 18 residues. V trimming: 2 bases; J trimming: 2 bases; junction bases outside the gene matches: 4. The CDR3 DNA reads TGTGCTAGTGGTTTGCCAAGGACTAGCGGGGGGGCCTACAATGAGCAGTTCTTC. Translating gives CASGLPRTSGGAYNEQFF.

The chain is built from TRBV5-8 and TRBJ2-3; D ambiguous. With 0 bases removed from V and 0 bases from J, the gap between germline ends came to 5 bases. This CDR3 has 14 residues. In germline, CDR1 is SGHTS, CDR2 YDEGEE. The CDR3 DNA is TGTGCCAGCAGCTTGGGCCGGAGCACAGATACGCAGTATTTT. Residues: CASSLGRSTDTQYF.

The V and J genes are TRBV9 and TRBJ2-3, with 15 bases that match TRBD2. The germline CDR1 and CDR2 sequences are SGDLS and YYNGEE. Trimming at V came to 4 bases and at J to 11 bases, leaving 5 bases not matched to a gene. The CDR3 contains 14 residues. CDR3 DNA sequence: TGTGCCAGCAGCTCGGGACTAGCGGGGGGTATGCAGTATTTT. Translating it yields CASSSGLAGGMQYF.

V gene TRBV5-1 combines with J gene TRBJ2-5, with 11 bases that match TRBD2. CDR1 is SGHRS, CDR2 YFSETQ, per germline. The length of the CDR3 is 14 residues. J lost 5 bases, V lost 2 bases, and 2 bases had no gene match. The chain's CDR3 is CASSFRTSGETQYF. CDR3 nucleotides: TGCGCCAGCAGCTTCCGGACTAGCGGGGAGACCCAGTACTTC.

V is TRBV7-2 and J is TRBJ1-2; D gene ambiguous. V was pared by 1 base and J by 4 bases, with 10 bases between. CDR1 is SGHTA, CDR2 FQGNSA, per germline. The CDR3 contains 14 residues. The CDR3 DNA reads as TGTGCCAGCAGCTTAGATTTAGTCCCCTATGGCTACACCTTC. Translating gives CASSLDLVPYGYTF.

This chain joins TRBV23-1 and TRBJ1-5, with no clear D. TRBV23-1 is placed among ORFs of uncertain function. The CDR3 is 14 residues long. V lost 0 bases and J lost 7, with 10 bases in between. The CDR3 sequence is CASSQSPGNQPQHF. The CDR3 DNA is TGCGCCAGCAGTCAATCCCCGGGGAACCAGCCCCAGCATTTT.

V is TRBV9 and J is TRBJ2-3, with D possibly called TRBD1 or TRBD2 (5 bases each). Between the trimmed V and J ends, which lost 3 bases and 2 bases, there was a span of 13 bases. This CDR3 is built from 15 residues. CDR1 and CDR2 (germline): SGDLS, YYNGEE. CDR3 DNA: TGTGCCAGCAGCGCCCGGGACCGCAACACAGATACGCAGTATTTT. Translation: CASSARDRNTDTQYF.